This T cell receptor beta chain comes out of a study of T cell changes during pregnancy in multiple sclerosis. The CDR3 is 17 amino acids. V lost 2 bases to trimming and J lost 2 bases, with 18 bases between them. Germline V gene lookup returns CDR1 KGHSH and CDR2 LQKENI. Sequencing was performed with immunoSEQ multiplex PCR; in TCRdb, only in-frame clones are kept and a portion is missing. The table includes more than 50,000 clones, more than 85% detected once. Here the sequenced sample was peripheral blood, taken after pregnancy. The chain uses TRBV18 and TRBJ1-2; perhaps TRBD1 as D (5 bases). The clonotype originates from a female donor in good health, enrolled as a control in a pregnancy study. CDR3 sequence (DNA): TGTGCCAGCTCACCATTAACTTACGACAGACCGAACTATGGCTACACCTTC. Protein: CASSPLTYDRPNYGYTF. Full variable domain (missing parts from reference TRBV18 and TRBJ1-2): NAGVMQNPRHLVRRRGQEARLRCSPMKGHSHVYWYRQLPEEGLKFMVYLQKENIIDESGMPKERFSAEFPKEGPSILRIQQVVRGDSAAYFCASSPLTYDRPNYGYTFGSGTRLTVV.